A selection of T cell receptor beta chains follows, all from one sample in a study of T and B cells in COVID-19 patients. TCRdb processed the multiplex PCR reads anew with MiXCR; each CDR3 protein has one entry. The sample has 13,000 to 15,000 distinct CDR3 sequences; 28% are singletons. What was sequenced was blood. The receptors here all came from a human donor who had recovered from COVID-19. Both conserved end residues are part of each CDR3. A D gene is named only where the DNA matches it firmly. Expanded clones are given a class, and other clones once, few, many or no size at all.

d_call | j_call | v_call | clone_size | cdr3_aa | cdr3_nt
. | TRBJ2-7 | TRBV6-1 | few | CASSENPSYEQYF | TGTGCCAGCAGTGAAAATCCCTCCTACGAGCAGTACTTC
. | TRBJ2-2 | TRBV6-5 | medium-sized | CASSYSPGLNTGELFF | TGTGCCAGCAGTTACTCCCCGGGGCTCAACACCGGGGAGCTGTTTTTT
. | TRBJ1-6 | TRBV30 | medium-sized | CAWSDAGLLGSPLHF | TGTGCCTGGAGTGACGCGGGACTCTTAGGTTCACCCCTCCACTTT
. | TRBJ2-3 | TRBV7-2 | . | CASSSVMPDTQYF | TGTGCCAGCAGCTCAGTGATGCCAGATACGCAGTATTTT
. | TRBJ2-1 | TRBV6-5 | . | CASSYSGSGYEQFF | TGTGCCAGCAGTTACTCTGGATCAGGTTATGAGCAGTTCTTC
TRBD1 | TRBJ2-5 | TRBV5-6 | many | CASSTPGQGWQETQYF | TGTGCCAGCAGTACCCCGGGACAGGGCTGGCAAGAGACCCAGTACTTC
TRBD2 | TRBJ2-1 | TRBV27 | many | CASSPISSGETYNEQFF | TGTGCCAGCAGCCCCATCTCTAGCGGGGAGACATACAATGAGCAGTTCTTC
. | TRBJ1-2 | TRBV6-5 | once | CASSKYGGQGNGYTF | TGTGCCAGCAGTAAGTACGGGGGGCAGGGGAATGGCTACACCTTC
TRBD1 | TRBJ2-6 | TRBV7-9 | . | CASSAGTGGSGANVLTF | TGTGCCAGCAGCGCAGGGACAGGGGGCTCTGGGGCCAACGTCCTGACTTTC
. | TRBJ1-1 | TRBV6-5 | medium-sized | CASRDARNTEAFF | TGTGCCAGCAGGGACGCGCGGAACACTGAAGCTTTCTTT
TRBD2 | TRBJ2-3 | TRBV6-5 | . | CASRIAGASDTQYF | TGTGCCAGCAGGATAGCGGGAGCGTCAGATACGCAGTATTTT
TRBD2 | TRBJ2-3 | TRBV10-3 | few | CAISLAGGRGSTDTQYF | TGTGCCATTTCTCTAGCGGGAGGGCGAGGGAGCACAGATACGCAGTATTTT
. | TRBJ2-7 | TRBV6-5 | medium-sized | CASSYSGVPSIREQYF | TGTGCCAGCAGTTACTCGGGGGTTCCCTCTATTCGGGAGCAGTACTTC
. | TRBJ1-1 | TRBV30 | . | CAWSVQWVGTEAFF | TGTGCCTGGAGTGTACAATGGGTTGGCACTGAAGCTTTCTTT
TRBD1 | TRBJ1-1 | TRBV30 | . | CAWSPSWGDSRRNTEAFF | TGTGCCTGGAGCCCCTCCTGGGGGGACAGCCGACGGAACACTGAAGCTTTCTTT
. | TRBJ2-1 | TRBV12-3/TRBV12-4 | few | CASSLWDGAYNEQFF | TGTGCCAGCAGTTTGTGGGACGGAGCCTACAATGAGCAGTTCTTC
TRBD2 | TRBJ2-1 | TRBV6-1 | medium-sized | CASSEARTSGYNEQFF | TGTGCCAGCAGTGAAGCGAGGACTAGCGGCTACAATGAGCAGTTCTTC
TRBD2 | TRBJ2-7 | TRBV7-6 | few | CASSLGVEAGEYEQYF | TGTGCCAGCAGCTTAGGGGTCGAGGCGGGGGAATACGAGCAGTACTTC
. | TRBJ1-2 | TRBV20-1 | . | CSAREGQVPLVF | TGCAGTGCTAGAGAGGGGCAGGTCCCCCTCGTTTTC
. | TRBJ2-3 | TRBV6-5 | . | CASSYSRKGTDTQYF | TGTGCCAGCAGTTACTCGAGGAAGGGAACAGATACGCAGTATTTT
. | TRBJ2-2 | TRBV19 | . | CASSSLLFGELFF | TGTGCCAGCAGCTCATTACTCTTCGGGGAGCTGTTTTTT
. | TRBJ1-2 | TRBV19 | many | CASSIGRGIGGYTF | TGTGCCAGTAGTATAGGCAGAGGAATTGGTGGCTACACCTTC
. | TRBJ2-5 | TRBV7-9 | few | CASSQQETQYF | TGTGCCAGCAGCCAACAAGAGACCCAGTACTTC